Listed here are 12 T cell receptor beta chains from one sample, sequenced in a study of radiotherapy plus CTLA-4 blockade in lung cancer. Sequencing was performed with immunoSEQ multiplex PCR; in TCRdb, only in-frame clones are kept and a portion is missing. The profile covers 80,000 to 95,000 clones, with under 85% appearing a single time and under 0.85% taken by the ten largest. The sample in question was peripheral blood, obtained from a patient treated with radiotherapy plus ipilimumab. Source of these receptors: a human donor with non-small cell lung cancer who had stable disease on radiotherapy plus ipilimumab.

The chain couples TRBV2 to TRBJ2-5, with TRBD2 matching 9 bases. The assigned J gene may be wrong: the sequence end matches TRBJ2-7 better. CDR3 length: 14 amino acids. Germline CDR1 reads SNHLY; CDR2 reads FYNNEI. The CDR3 spells CASRPTSGNYEQYF. In DNA, the CDR3 is TGTGCCAGCAGGCCGACTAGCGGAAACTACGAGCAGTACTTC.

V is TRBV30 and J is TRBJ2-7; D gene uncertain. The germline V gene encodes CDR1 GTSNPN and CDR2 SVGIG (reference sequence). This CDR3 spans 12 amino acids. V gave up 1 base and J gave up 1 base, with 5 bases separating them. CDR3 nucleotides: TGTGCCTGGAGTGCACAGTCCTACGAGCAGTACTTC. This gives the protein CAWSAQSYEQYF.

This chain uses TRBV9 with TRBJ1-4, with a weak D call TRBD1 (5 bases). Per germline, CDR1 SGDLS and CDR2 YYNGEE. V lost 0 bases and J 7 bases, leaving 10 bases between the germline ends. This CDR3 region has 14 residues. The CDR3: CASSVGRGGEKLFF. The CDR3 nucleotides read TGTGCCAGCAGCGTAGGCCGGGGGGGTGAAAAACTGTTTTTT.

V and J are TRBV5-1 and TRBJ1-2, with no clear D. CDR3 length: 14 amino acids. Germline V lookup: CDR1 SGHRS, CDR2 YFSETQ. Deletions cut 4 bases from V and 5 bases from J, with 15 bases between. The chain's CDR3 is CASSEDGYQYGYTF. CDR3 nucleotide sequence: TGCGCCAGCAGCGAGGACGGATACCAGTATGGCTACACCTTC.

The V gene is TRBV28, the J gene TRBJ2-1; possibly TRBD2 for D (7 bases). The length of the CDR3 is 14 residues. The V end was cut by 3 bases, the J end by 8 bases, with 14 bases between. Germline lookup yields CDR1 MDHEN and CDR2 SYDVKM. The CDR3 spells CASSLQGRGDEQFF. The CDR3 bases are TGTGCCAGCAGTTTGCAGGGGAGGGGCGATGAGCAGTTCTTC.

DNA of the CDR3: TGTGCCAGCAGCTATCAAAGCGGGAGGGCCTTCCATGAGCAGTTCTTC. This translates into CASSYQSGRAFHEQFF. This chain uses TRBV7-2 with TRBJ2-1; 10 bases agree with TRBD2. V gave up 4 bases and J gave up 8 bases; unmatched junction bases: 11. This CDR3 contains 16 residues. The V gene's germline CDR1 is SGHTA and CDR2 FQGNSA.

This clone was seen only a few times. Written as DNA, the CDR3 is TGCGCCAGCAGCTTGGATACGACAGGGGGGCGATATGGCTACACCTTC. This gives the protein CASSLDTTGGRYGYTF. The chain carries TRBV5-1 and TRBJ1-2; 9 positions agree with TRBD1. This CDR3 is built from 16 residues. The V gene end was trimmed by 0 bases and the J gene end by 5 bases; junction bases not matched to a gene: 8. Germline CDR1 is SGHRS and CDR2 is YFSETQ.

The rearrangement links TRBV9 to TRBJ2-2; TRBD2 agrees at 7 bases. Trimming removed 3 bases from V and 5 bases from J; junction bases left unmatched: 7. CDR1 and CDR2 from the germline V gene are SGDLS and YYNGEE. The CDR3 covers 15 residues. DNA for the CDR3: TGTGCCAGCAGCGGGAGACTAGCCCCGACCGGGGAGCTGTTTTTT. It is translated as CASSGRLAPTGELFF.

This clone was counted only a few times. J is TRBJ1-5 and V is TRBV28; a possible D gene is TRBD1 (5 bases). This CDR3 has 17 residues. Germline CDR1 is MDHEN and CDR2 is SYDVKM. V was trimmed by 2 bases and J by 0 bases, leaving 14 bases between them. The CDR3 DNA reads TGTGCCAGCAGTTTAAGTAGGGAGGGGTATAGCAATCAGCCCCAGCATTTT. Protein product: CASSLSREGYSNQPQHF.

The gene calls are TRBV28 and TRBJ1-1; the match to TRBD1 covers 7 bases. Per germline, CDR1 MDHEN and CDR2 SYDVKM. This CDR3 spans 14 amino acids. Trimming took 5 bases from V and 6 from J; bases not matched to a gene: 9. CDR3 loop: CASSPYRGRAEAFF. CDR3 in DNA: TGTGCCAGCAGTCCATACAGGGGTCGCGCTGAAGCTTTCTTT.

This chain links TRBV6-1 with TRBJ1-1; D is uncertain. Deletions cut 10 bases from V and 1 base from J, with 13 bases between. Germline V gene data show CDR1 as MNHNS and CDR2 as SASEGT. The CDR3 spans 13 residues. The CDR3 sequence is CATQRVGNTEAFF. CDR3 bases: TGTGCCACCCAACGGGTAGGGAACACTGAAGCTTTCTTT.

This sequence joins TRBV28 and TRBJ1-1, with a possible D match to TRBD1 (5 bases). Germline values: CDR1 MDHEN, CDR2 SYDVKM. The CDR3 runs 14 residues. V shed 2 bases and J shed 3 bases, with 10 bases lying between them. The CDR3 here is CASSLRGDYTEAFF. Written as DNA, the CDR3 is TGTGCCAGCAGTTTAAGAGGGGATTACACTGAAGCTTTCTTT.